One T cell receptor (beta chain) is described in this entry. Sequencing was performed with immunoSEQ multiplex PCR; in TCRdb, only in-frame clones are kept and a portion is missing. The data contain more than 95,000 clones, roughly 90% of them singletons. The data are from a study of T cell responses to AZD1222 COVID-19 vaccine. About the research overall: Pooling covered second doses at about 4 or about 12 weeks.

Germline assignment: CDR1 LGHNA and CDR2 YNFKEQ. The length of the CDR3 is 16 residues. V was pared by 0 bases and J by 0 bases, with 2 bases of the junction left unmatched. The sequence was collected from an adult in good health. The rearrangement joins TRBV4-2 to TRBJ2-5; the match to TRBD2 covers 9 bases. The source material was peripheral blood, sampled on day 0 of AZD1222 vaccination. The CDR3 region is CASSQDASGNQETQYF. The CDR3 nucleotides are TGTGCCAGCAGCCAAGATGCTAGCGGGAACCAAGAGACCCAGTACTTC.